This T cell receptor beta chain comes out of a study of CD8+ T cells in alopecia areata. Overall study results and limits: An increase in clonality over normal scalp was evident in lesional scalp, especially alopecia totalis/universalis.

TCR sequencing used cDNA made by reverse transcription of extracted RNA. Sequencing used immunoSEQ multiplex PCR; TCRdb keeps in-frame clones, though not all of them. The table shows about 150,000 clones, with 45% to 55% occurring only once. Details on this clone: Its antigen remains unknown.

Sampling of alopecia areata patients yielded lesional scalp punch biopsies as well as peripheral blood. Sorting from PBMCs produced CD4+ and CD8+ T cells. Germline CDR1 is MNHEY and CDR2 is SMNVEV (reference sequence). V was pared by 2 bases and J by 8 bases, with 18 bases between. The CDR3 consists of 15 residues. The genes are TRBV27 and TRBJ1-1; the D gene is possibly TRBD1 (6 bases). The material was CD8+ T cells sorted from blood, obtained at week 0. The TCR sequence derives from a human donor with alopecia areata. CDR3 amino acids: CASSLGRTGSVEAFF. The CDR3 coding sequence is TGTGCCAGCAGTTTAGGGAGAACAGGGTCTGTCGAAGCTTTCTTT.